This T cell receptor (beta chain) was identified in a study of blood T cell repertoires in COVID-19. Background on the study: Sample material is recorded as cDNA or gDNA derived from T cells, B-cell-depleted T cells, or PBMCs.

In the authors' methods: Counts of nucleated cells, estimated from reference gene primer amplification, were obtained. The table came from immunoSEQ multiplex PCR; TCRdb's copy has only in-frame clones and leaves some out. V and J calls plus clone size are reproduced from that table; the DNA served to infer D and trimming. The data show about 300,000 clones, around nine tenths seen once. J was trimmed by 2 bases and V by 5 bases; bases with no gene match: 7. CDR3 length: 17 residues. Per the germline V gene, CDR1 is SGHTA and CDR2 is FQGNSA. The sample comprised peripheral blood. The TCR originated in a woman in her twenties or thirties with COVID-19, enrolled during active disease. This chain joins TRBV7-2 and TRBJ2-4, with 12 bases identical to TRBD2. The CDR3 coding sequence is TGTGCCAGCAGCCAGGACCTAGCGGGGGGGTCCAAAAACATTCAGTACTTC. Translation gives CASSQDLAGGSKNIQYF.